This T cell receptor (beta chain) was sequenced during a study of T cell changes during pregnancy in multiple sclerosis. The CDR3 sequence is 13 residues long. The V gene's germline CDR1 is MNHEY and CDR2 SVGAGI. Trimming removed 5 bases from V and 1 base from J, with 8 bases in between. Libraries were prepared by immunoSEQ multiplex PCR; TCRdb keeps only in-frame clonotypes and omits some of them. The data show under 120,000 clones, roughly nine tenths seen once. The starting material was peripheral blood, obtained after pregnancy. The chain is built from TRBV6-5 and TRBJ1-1; D perhaps matches TRBD1 (6 bases). This sequence was found in a female donor with multiple sclerosis, enrolled in a pregnancy study. For the CDR3, the DNA is TGTGCCAGCAGTCTGACAGGGAACACTGAAGCTTTCTTT. Its translation is CASSLTGNTEAFF.